Listed here are 7 T cell receptor beta chains from one sample, sequenced in a study of blood T cell repertoires in COVID-19. Libraries were prepared by immunoSEQ multiplex PCR; TCRdb keeps only in-frame clonotypes and omits some of them. The sample holds about 160,000 clones, approximately 80% seen once. The sample was peripheral blood. The receptors come from a woman over 75 with active or convalescent COVID-19.

The CDR3 region is CATEAGARWSTEAFF. DNA of the CDR3: TGTGCCACGGAGGCGGGGGCAAGATGGAGCACTGAAGCTTTCTTT. The J gene is TRBJ1-1, the V gene TRBV19, with a weak D call TRBD1 (6 bases). Looked up from germline, CDR1 is LNHDA and CDR2 is SQIVND (reference sequence). The CDR3 has 15 amino acids. Deletions cut 10 bases from V and 4 bases from J, with 22 bases between.

This clone was picked up one time. The chain has TRBV6-6 and TRBJ2-4; D gene ambiguous. CDR1 is MNHNY and CDR2 is SVGAGI in the germline V gene (reference sequence). The CDR3 is 14 amino acids. V lost 8 bases and J 3 bases, leaving 14 bases between the germline ends. CDR3 protein: CASLPGPSKNIQYF. The DNA for the CDR3 is TGTGCCAGCCTCCCTGGGCCCAGCAAAAACATTCAGTACTTC.

This sequence joins TRBV9 and TRBJ2-7, with 9 bases fitting TRBD1. The length of the CDR3 is 15 residues. V trimming: 4 bases; J trimming: 5 bases; junction bases outside the gene matches: 10. From germline, CDR1 is SGDLS and CDR2 YYNGEE. The chain's CDR3 is CASSPGTGRVDEQYF. CDR3 sequence (DNA): TGTGCCAGCAGCCCCGGGACAGGGAGGGTGGACGAGCAGTACTTC.

The chain employs TRBV7-9 and TRBJ2-3, with 12 bases identical to TRBD2. Per germline, CDR1 SEHNR and CDR2 FQNEAQ (reference sequence). The length of the CDR3 is 17 residues. With V trimmed by 4 bases and J by 0 bases, 5 bases remained unmatched. The DNA for the CDR3 is TGTGCCAGCAGCTCAGGACTAGCGGGGCGCAGCACAGATACGCAGTATTTT. This sequence encodes CASSSGLAGRSTDTQYF.

The chain combines TRBV6-2 or TRBV6-3 with TRBJ2-5, with 11 bases aligning to TRBD2. CDR3 length: 17 amino acids. From germline, CDR1 is MNHEY and CDR2 SVGEGT. Losses at the gene ends were 4 bases for V and 0 bases for J; bases not matched to a gene: 7. CDR3 protein: CASSSSLAGGNQETQYF. The CDR3 DNA sequence: TGTGCCAGCAGTTCCTCTCTAGCGGGGGGTAACCAAGAGACCCAGTACTTC.

The chain joins TRBV6-2 or TRBV6-3 to TRBJ2-7; the D gene is possibly TRBD1 (5 bases). V lost 0 bases and J 0 bases, leaving 9 bases between the germline ends. This CDR3 has 15 amino acids. The V gene's germline CDR1 is MNHEY and CDR2 SVGEGT. The CDR3 spells CASSYSRTISYEQYF. CDR3 coding DNA: TGTGCCAGCAGTTACTCCAGGACAATCTCCTACGAGCAGTACTTC.

The chain recombines TRBV6-6 with TRBJ2-7, with D possibly matching TRBD2 (5 bases). The germline CDR1 and CDR2 sequences are MNHNY and SVGAGI (reference sequence). V was cut by 2 bases and J by 5 bases, with 16 bases left in between. The CDR3 contains 15 residues. CDR3 sequence reads: CASSYAASSVDEQYF. In DNA form, the CDR3 reads TGTGCCAGCAGTTACGCGGCTAGCTCAGTCGACGAGCAGTACTTC.